This T cell receptor (beta chain) appears in the sequencing data of a study of cytomegalovirus exposure and HLA in healthy donors. Study-wide findings and caveats: As was reported, the HLA-A and HLA-B alleles of most subjects were accurately predicted from TCR beta sequences.

This clone has a handful of counts. Its target is unknown. The primer mix had 60 Vbeta and 13 Jbeta primers. Data came from immunoSEQ multiplex PCR; TCRdb stores just in-frame clones and leaves some out. Found here are 65,000 to 70,000 clones, 55% to 75% of them singletons; the top ten hold approximately 11%. The CDR3 covers 13 residues. In germline, CDR1 is LNHNV, CDR2 YYDKDF (reference sequence). V trimming: 8 bases; J trimming: 3 bases; junction bases outside the gene matches: 7. Sequencing was carried out using PBMCs. This TCR derives from a woman aged 25-40 years in good health and CMV-seronegative. This rearrangement joins TRBV15 to TRBJ2-7, with TRBD2 matching over 7 bases. CDR3 in DNA: TGTGCCACCCGGCTCGGGGAGGGCTACGAGCAGTACTTC. This sequence encodes CATRLGEGYEQYF.